This T cell receptor (beta chain) was sequenced in a study of shared clonotypes between healthy human individuals. Study-wide background: Three plates were used per donor for CD4 naive, three for CD4 memory, two for CD8 naive and one for CD8 memory.

Trimming cost V 7 bases and J 5 bases, with 12 bases left between them. The CDR3 has 12 amino acids. The germline gives CDR1 SNHLY, CDR2 FYNNEI. Original processing notes: ImmunoSEQ sequences covered only the junction and lacked quality scores; filtering therefore differed. TCRdb's copy holds only in-frame clones and misses some; the assay was immunoSEQ multiplex PCR. That table supplies the V and J calls and clone size; D and trimming were determined from the DNA. The sample carries 200,000 to 250,000 clones, 50% to 80% recorded once. Worth noting for this clone: Its specificity is not known.

Study-level findings and limits: Donors were few, which limited the genetic and exposure-history diversity represented. On the whole, naive subsets had larger estimated richness than memory subsets had.

The clonotype comes from a young man in good health. V and J are TRBV2 and TRBJ2-7; D might be TRBD2 (6 bases). The specimen was memory CD4+ T cells sorted from blood. Indicated subset: CD45RA-negative fraction. CDR3 DNA: TGTGCCAGCAAAGGGACTCCCCACGAGCAGTACTTC. Its protein is CASKGTPHEQYF.